The entry below gives a single TCR beta chain sequence along with its context. The antigen is not known. Looked up from germline, CDR1 is SGHDT and CDR2 is YYEEEE. The CDR3 spans 11 residues. V gave up 5 bases and J gave up 3 bases, with 3 bases separating them. The method was immunoSEQ multiplex PCR; TCRdb's version includes in-frame clones alone and lacks a portion of them. Counted here are roughly 59,000 clones, approximately 92% occurring once; the ten biggest clones make up roughly an eighth. Cycle 7 day 1, cycle 4 day 1, and baseline were the timepoints at which blood was sampled. This sample was included in a study of OX40 agonist ivuxolimab in advanced cancers. Points from the study as a whole: Among the lowest peripheral clonal expansion occurred in 0.1-3.0 mg/kg partial responders.

This sequence was found in an adult with an advanced solid tumor such as melanoma, head and neck, liver or kidney cancer. The chain is built from TRBV5-6 and TRBJ1-3, with D unresolved. The specimen comprised CD4+ or CD8+ T cells sorted from blood, sampled in a trial of the OX40 agonist ivuxolimab. CDR3 sequence reads: CASSFGNTIYF. The DNA for the CDR3 is TGTGCCAGCAGTTTTGGAAACACCATATATTTT.